The following is a TCR beta chain sequence with its context. It lacks a known antigen. Base qualities are not recorded, but no much larger clone differs from it by a single base. Reading from cysteine to phenylalanine, the CDR3 counts 15 amino acids. The retained sequence is limited to the CDR3, 45 bases, with the frame set at the first base. Clipping removes 5 bases from V and 10 bases from J, with 10 as the unmatched junction base count. CDR1 LGHNA and CDR2 YNFKEQ are derived from the germline V gene. This record comes from a study of control samples from healthy donors and cancer patients (dated by TCRdb to about 2020). Library preparation was by the immunoSEQ multiplex PCR assay. The clones in this table, taken by TCRdb from immuneACCESS, are in-frame only. Not every clone is retained; where verified, under half of the shortfall comes from an unresolved V gene, and the cause of the rest is unknown. For this sample there are about 51,000 clones; about nine tenths appear just once. 40% of the sample lies in the top ten.

What was sequenced was PBMCs. The chain was built from TRBV4-2 and TRBJ2-2; 10 middle bases align to TRBD1. This receptor was identified in a man aged 45-65 years with head and neck cancer. CDR3 sequence: CASSTRQGAREELFF. The sequenced DNA: TGTGCCAGCAGCACCCGACAGGGGGCGAGAGAGGAGCTGTTTTTT.